The next 12 T cell receptor beta chains were all read from a single sample in a study of T cells after posttransplantation cyclophosphamide. Treatment was busulfan-fludarabine conditioning, a marrow graft, and cyclophosphamide on days +3 and +4. Clones were sequenced by immunoSEQ multiplex PCR, and TCRdb holds only the in-frame ones, with some missing. The data contain 42,000 or so clones, about nine tenths of them singletons. The specimen was PBMCs, collected less than 70 days after allogeneic stem cell transplant with posttransplant cyclophosphamide. The receptors come from a male patient aged 55 to 70 who received an allogeneic stem cell transplant from a related donor and was CMV-positive. T cells may partly derive from the graft donor.

This clone was detected once. Different DNA sequences within this sample yield the same CDR3. The chain couples TRBV7-9 to TRBJ1-1; no clear D. Trimming shortened V by 6 bases and J by 3 bases, and 14 bases separated the two germline ends. The germline V gene has CDR1 SEHNR and CDR2 FQNEAQ (reference sequence). The length of the CDR3 is 14 residues. As DNA, the CDR3 is TGTGCCAGCAGTTTCCCCTTACACGACACTGAAGCTTTCTTT. It translates to CASSFPLHDTEAFF.

The V call is TRBV18, the J call TRBJ1-2; 9 bases line up with TRBD1. J lost 4 bases, V lost 3 bases, and 3 bases had no gene match. The CDR3 length is 14 residues. Germline lookup yields CDR1 KGHSH and CDR2 LQKENI. Here the CDR3 reads CASSPGTGSYGYTF. The CDR3 DNA follows: TGTGCCAGCTCACCGGGGACAGGGAGCTATGGCTACACCTTC.

The chain is built from TRBV6-6 and TRBJ2-1; a possible D gene is TRBD2 (5 bases). The CDR3 loop spans 16 amino acids. CDR1 and CDR2 from the germline V gene are MNHNY and SVGAGI (reference sequence). V was shortened by 4 bases and J by 4 bases, with 17 bases between the two germline ends. CDR3 DNA sequence: TGTGCCAGCAGTTTCGTCTCGAGGGTACTATACAATGAGCAGTTCTTC. Amino acids: CASSFVSRVLYNEQFF.

This rearrangement joins TRBV19 to TRBJ1-6; D might be TRBD1 (5 bases). Trimming took off 7 bases at V and 6 bases at J, with 16 bases between the two ends. The CDR3 is 15 residues long. Per the germline V gene, CDR1 is LNHDA and CDR2 is SQIVND (reference sequence). The CDR3 sequence is CASKSIGQSNSPLHF. The CDR3 DNA is TGTGCCAGTAAGAGTATAGGACAAAGTAATTCACCCCTCCACTTT.

The rearrangement joins TRBV5-6 to TRBJ1-5, with D hard to call. The germline CDR1 and CDR2 sequences are SGHDT and YYEEEE. CDR3 length: 14 residues. Trimming took off 1 base at V and 3 bases at J, with 8 bases between the two ends. This CDR3 is CASSLYRYNQPQHF. CDR3 sequence (DNA): TGTGCCAGCAGCTTGTACAGATACAATCAGCCCCAGCATTTT.

The chain couples TRBV25-1 to TRBJ1-2; 7 nucleotides match TRBD1. V lost 7 bases, J lost 6 bases, and 8 bases stayed unmatched. Germline V gene data show CDR1 as MGHDK and CDR2 as SYGVNS. There are 13 residues in the CDR3. CDR3 coding DNA: TGTGCCAGCAATGGCAGGGGGGACCATGGCTACACCTTC. Its translation is CASNGRGDHGYTF.

The genes are TRBV6-1 and TRBJ2-7, with D uncertain. The CDR3 spans 13 residues. The V gene lost 1 base and the J gene lost 3 bases, with 7 bases spanning the gap. In germline, CDR1 is MNHNS, CDR2 SASEGT. The CDR3 sequence is CASSEGLHYEQYF. Here the CDR3 DNA reads TGTGCCAGCAGTGAAGGCTTACACTACGAGCAGTACTTC.

The chain joins TRBV11-2 to TRBJ1-1, with D possibly TRBD1 on 5 matching bases. The CDR3 totals 18 residues. Germline lookup yields CDR1 SGHAT and CDR2 FQNNGV. V lost 1 base to trimming and J lost 1 base, with 19 bases between them. This chain's CDR3 is CASSLVYLREGKNTEAFF. For the CDR3, the DNA is TGTGCCAGCAGCTTAGTATACCTCAGGGAGGGGAAGAACACTGAAGCTTTCTTT.

The chain recombines TRBV9 with TRBJ2-2, with 9 bases identical to TRBD2. Trimming removed 2 bases from V and 5 bases from J; junction bases left unmatched: 13. Germline V lookup: CDR1 SGDLS, CDR2 YYNGEE. The CDR3 is 18 residues long. CDR3 in DNA: TGTGCCAGCAGCGTGAGTCTAGCGGGGACCACCGAAACCGGGGAGCTGTTTTTT. Encoded protein: CASSVSLAGTTETGELFF.

The V gene is TRBV2, the J gene TRBJ2-5; 9 bases map to TRBD1. Per germline, CDR1 SNHLY and CDR2 FYNNEI. The CDR3 totals 15 residues. V lost 6 bases and J lost 4; bases outside the gene matches: 9. The CDR3, as DNA: TGTGCCAGCAGGGGCAACAGGGGGCTGACAGAGACCCAGTACTTC. This encodes CASRGNRGLTETQYF.

The chain employs TRBV10-3 and TRBJ1-2, with TRBD1 matching 9 bases. The ends lost 7 bases at V and 7 bases at J; junction bases unmatched: 19. CDR1 ENHRY and CDR2 SYGVKD come from the germline V gene. This CDR3 is built from 17 residues. CDR3 protein: CAINGGQGRSSEGGYTF. The CDR3 bases are TGTGCCATCAACGGGGGACAGGGAAGATCTAGTGAAGGTGGCTACACCTTC.

This clone was seen just once. The rearrangement links TRBV6-1 to TRBJ1-2; D possibly corresponds to TRBD1 (6 bases). This CDR3 spans 13 amino acids. The germline V and J ends were trimmed by 3 bases and 2 bases, with 7 bases remaining between them. Germline values: CDR1 MNHNS, CDR2 SASEGT. The CDR3 spells CASSETGNYGYTF. The DNA of the CDR3 is TGTGCCAGCAGTGAGACAGGCAACTATGGCTACACCTTC.